This T cell receptor (beta chain) was captured in a study of chemoradiotherapy in HPV16-positive cancers. With V trimmed by 2 bases and J by 1 base, 9 bases remained unmatched. This CDR3 region has 18 residues. Germline CDR1 SGHDN, CDR2 FVKESK. Repertoires were generated with immunoSEQ multiplex PCR, while TCRdb's copy carries only in-frame clones and drops some. The table lists some 12,000 clones, around 89% of them singletons. The V call is TRBV14, the J call TRBJ2-3, with 10 bases fitting TRBD1. This TCR came from a human donor with HPV-associated anogenital cancer. The sample in question was blood, obtained from a patient who underwent chemoradiotherapy. The CDR3 nucleotides read TGTGCCAGCAGCCAAACCGGGACAGGGGTTCGAGGCACAGATACGCAGTATTTT. The encoded protein is CASSQTGTGVRGTDTQYF.